This T cell receptor (beta chain) was obtained from a study of lymphopenia after photon versus proton radiotherapy. From germline, CDR1 is KGHSY and CDR2 FQNENV. Trimming removed 0 bases at V and 1 base at J, with 9 bases between. The CDR3 spans 15 residues. In the case of this clone: Its antigen remains unidentified.

The data were produced by immunoSEQ multiplex PCR, yet TCRdb's version contains in-frame clones alone and is incomplete. The table lists about 40,000 clones, around 83% of them singletons. Whole-study findings and limits: Post-nadir diversity loss with photons came from oligoclonal expansion, particularly CD8+ Temra cells.

This specimen consisted of peripheral blood, obtained from a patient treated with proton-based radiotherapy. The clonotype was recovered from a woman between 70 and 85 years old with pancreatic cancer. Some clones in this sample may be carry-over from other donors' samples. V gene TRBV16 combines with J gene TRBJ1-1, with TRBD1 as a possible D gene (5 bases). The CDR3 region is CASSQSTASNTEAFF. The CDR3 bases are TGTGCCAGCAGCCAATCGACAGCCTCGAACACTGAAGCTTTCTTT.